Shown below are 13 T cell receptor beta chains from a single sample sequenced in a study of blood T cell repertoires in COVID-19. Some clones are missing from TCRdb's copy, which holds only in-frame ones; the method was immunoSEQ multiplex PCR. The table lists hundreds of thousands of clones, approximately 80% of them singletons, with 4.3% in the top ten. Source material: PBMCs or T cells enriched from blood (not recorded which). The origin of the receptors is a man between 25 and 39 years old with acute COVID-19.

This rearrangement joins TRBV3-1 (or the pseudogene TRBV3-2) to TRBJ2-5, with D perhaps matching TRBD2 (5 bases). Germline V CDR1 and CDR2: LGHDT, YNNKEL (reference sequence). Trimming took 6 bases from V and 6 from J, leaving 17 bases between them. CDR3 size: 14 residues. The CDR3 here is CASRDVGVGKTQYF. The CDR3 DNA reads TGTGCCAGCAGGGACGTCGGGGTGGGGAAGACCCAGTACTTC.

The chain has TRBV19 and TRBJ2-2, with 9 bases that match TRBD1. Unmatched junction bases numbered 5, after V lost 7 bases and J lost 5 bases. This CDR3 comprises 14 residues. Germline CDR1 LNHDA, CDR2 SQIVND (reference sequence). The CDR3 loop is CASTGTGRTGELFF. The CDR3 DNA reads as TGTGCCAGTACCGGGACAGGGAGAACCGGGGAGCTGTTTTTT.

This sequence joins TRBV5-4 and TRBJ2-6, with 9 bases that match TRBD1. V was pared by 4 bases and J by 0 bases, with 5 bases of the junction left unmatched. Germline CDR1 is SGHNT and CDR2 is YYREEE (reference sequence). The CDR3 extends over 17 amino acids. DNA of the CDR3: TGTGCCAGCAGCCCACCGGGACAGGGCTCTGGGGCCAACGTCCTGACTTTC. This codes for CASSPPGQGSGANVLTF.

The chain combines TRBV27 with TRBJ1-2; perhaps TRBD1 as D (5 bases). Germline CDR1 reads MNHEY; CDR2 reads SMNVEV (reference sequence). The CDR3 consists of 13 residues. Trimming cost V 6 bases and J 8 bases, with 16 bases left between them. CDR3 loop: CASSPDSFGGYTF. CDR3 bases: TGTGCCAGCAGCCCTGACAGCTTCGGGGGCTACACCTTC.

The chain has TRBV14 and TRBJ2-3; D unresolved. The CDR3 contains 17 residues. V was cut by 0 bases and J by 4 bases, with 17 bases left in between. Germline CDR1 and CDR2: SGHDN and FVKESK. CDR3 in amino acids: CASSQDRYGGVADTQYF. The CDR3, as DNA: TGTGCCAGCAGCCAAGATAGATACGGCGGAGTAGCAGATACGCAGTATTTT.

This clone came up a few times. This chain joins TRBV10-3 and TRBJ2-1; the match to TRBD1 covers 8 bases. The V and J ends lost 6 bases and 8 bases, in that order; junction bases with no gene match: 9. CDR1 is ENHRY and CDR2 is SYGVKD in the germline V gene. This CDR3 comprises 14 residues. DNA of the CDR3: TGTGCCATCAGGGATTCTACAGGGGGTCATGAGCAGTTCTTC. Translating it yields CAIRDSTGGHEQFF.

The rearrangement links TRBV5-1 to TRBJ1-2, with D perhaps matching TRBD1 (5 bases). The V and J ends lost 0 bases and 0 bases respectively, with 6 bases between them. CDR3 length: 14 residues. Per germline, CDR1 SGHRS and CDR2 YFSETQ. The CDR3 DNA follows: TGCGCCAGCAGCTTGGAGGGGTCTAACTATGGCTACACCTTC. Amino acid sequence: CASSLEGSNYGYTF. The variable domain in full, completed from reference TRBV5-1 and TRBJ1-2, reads KAGVTQTPRYLIKTRGQQVTLSCSPISGHRSVSWYQQTPGQGLQFLFEYFSETQRNKGNFPGRFSGRQFSNSRSEMNVSTLELGDSALYLCASSLEGSNYGYTFGSGTRLTVV.

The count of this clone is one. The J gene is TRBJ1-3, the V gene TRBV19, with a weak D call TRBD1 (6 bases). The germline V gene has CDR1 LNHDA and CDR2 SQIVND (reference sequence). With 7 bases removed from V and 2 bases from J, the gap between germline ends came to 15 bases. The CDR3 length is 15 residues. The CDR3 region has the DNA TGTGCCAGTATCGACTCCGGGACACCTGGAAACACCATATATTTT. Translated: CASIDSGTPGNTIYF.

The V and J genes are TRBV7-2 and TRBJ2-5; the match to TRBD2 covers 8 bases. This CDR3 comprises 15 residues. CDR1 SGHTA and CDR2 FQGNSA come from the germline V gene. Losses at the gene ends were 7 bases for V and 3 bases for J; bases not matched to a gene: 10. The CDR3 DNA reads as TGTGCCAGCACCCGAACTGCGGGGGGCGAAGAGACCCAGTACTTC. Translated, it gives CASTRTAGGEETQYF.

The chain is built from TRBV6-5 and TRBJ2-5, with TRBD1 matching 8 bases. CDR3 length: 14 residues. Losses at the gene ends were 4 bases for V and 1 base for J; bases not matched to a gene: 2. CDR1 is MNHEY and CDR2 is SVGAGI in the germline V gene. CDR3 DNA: TGTGCCAGCAGTTCCGACAGGGGCCAAGAGACCCAGTACTTC. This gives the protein CASSSDRGQETQYF.

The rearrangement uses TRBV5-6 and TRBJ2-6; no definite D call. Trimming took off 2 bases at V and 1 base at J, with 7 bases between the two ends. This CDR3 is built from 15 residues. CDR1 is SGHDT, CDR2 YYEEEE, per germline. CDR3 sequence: CASSFTGSGANVLTF. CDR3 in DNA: TGTGCCAGCAGCTTTACGGGTTCTGGGGCCAACGTCCTGACTTTC. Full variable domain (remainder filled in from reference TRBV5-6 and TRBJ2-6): DAGVTQSPTHLIKTRGQQVTLRCSPKSGHDTVSWYQQALGQGPQFIFQYYEEEERQRGNFPDRFSGHQFPNYSSELNVNALLLGDSALYLCASSFTGSGANVLTFGAGSRLTVL.

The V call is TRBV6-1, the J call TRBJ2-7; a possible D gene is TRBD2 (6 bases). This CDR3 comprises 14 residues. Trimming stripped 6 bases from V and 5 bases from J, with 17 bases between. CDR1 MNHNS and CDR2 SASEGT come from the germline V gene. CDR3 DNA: TGTGCCAGCAGACTTTCCTCTAGCGTTAACGAGCAGTACTTC. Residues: CASRLSSSVNEQYF.

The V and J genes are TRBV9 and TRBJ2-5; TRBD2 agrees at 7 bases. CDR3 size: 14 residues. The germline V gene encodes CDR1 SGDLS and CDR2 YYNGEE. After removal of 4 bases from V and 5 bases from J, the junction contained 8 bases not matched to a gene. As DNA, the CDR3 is TGTGCCAGCAGCCCGGGGGAGGGAGAGGAGACCCAGTACTTC. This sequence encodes CASSPGEGEETQYF.